The source of this T cell receptor (beta chain) is a study of T cell repertoires in cytomegalovirus infection. Study-level points and caveats: The ex vivo response was dominated by HLA-C-restricted CMV-specific TCR beta clonotypes. Cumulative frequency (of public TCR beta family members) identified carriers of CMV plus the relevant HLA.

TCRdb reanalysed the reads using MiXCR and keeps one entry per CDR3 protein. The sample has about 200,000 distinct CDR3 sequences, approximately 9.7% seen once; the top ten hold about 4.6%. On this clonotype: What it binds is unknown.

The CDR3 is 15 residues long. Germline V gene sequence: CDR1 SGHAT, CDR2 FQNNGV. V was trimmed by 0 bases and J by 11 bases, leaving 17 bases between them. This chain connects TRBV11-2 to TRBJ2-1, with D unresolved. Sequencing was performed on PBMCs. The sequence was collected from a human donor in good health (CMV status not recorded). Some clones in this sample may be carry-over from other donors' samples. CDR3 bases: TGTGCCAGCAGCTTAGATCCTAAAATTTGGAATAAGCAGTTCTTC. Its translation is CASSLDPKIWNKQFF.